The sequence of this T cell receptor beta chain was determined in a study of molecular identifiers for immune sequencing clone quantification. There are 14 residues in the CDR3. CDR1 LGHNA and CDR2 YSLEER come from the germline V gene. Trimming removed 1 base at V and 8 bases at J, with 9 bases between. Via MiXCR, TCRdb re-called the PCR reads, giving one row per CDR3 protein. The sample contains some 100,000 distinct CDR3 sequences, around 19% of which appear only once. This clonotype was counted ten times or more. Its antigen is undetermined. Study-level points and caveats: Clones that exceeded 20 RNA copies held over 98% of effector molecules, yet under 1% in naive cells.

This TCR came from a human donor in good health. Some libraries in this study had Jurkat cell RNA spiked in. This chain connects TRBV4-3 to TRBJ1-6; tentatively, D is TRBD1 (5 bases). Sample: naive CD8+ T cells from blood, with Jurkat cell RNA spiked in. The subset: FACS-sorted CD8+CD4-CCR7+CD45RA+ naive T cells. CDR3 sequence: CASSQGQHDSPLHF. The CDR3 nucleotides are TGCGCCAGCAGCCAAGGACAGCATGATTCACCCCTCCACTTT.